These T cell receptor beta chains were read from a single sample in a study of cytomegalovirus exposure and HLA in healthy donors. Profiling relied on immunoSEQ multiplex PCR, and the TCRdb table lists in-frame clones only, not all of them. The table shows fewer than 250,000 clones, with 80% to 90% occurring only once. What was sequenced was PBMCs. These receptors all come from a woman between 18 and 30 years old in good health and CMV-seropositive. Each CDR3 is given without its conserved first and last residue. The order of the fields is V gene, J gene, CDR3 protein.

v_gene: TRBV11-2; j_gene: TRBJ1-2; CDR3aa: ASSSVRGRSRPGYT
v_gene: TRBV6-5; j_gene: TRBJ1-3; CDR3aa: ASSLGNTIY
v_gene: TRBV7-6; j_gene: TRBJ2-1; CDR3aa: ASSHRGGNEQF
v_gene: TRBV27; j_gene: TRBJ1-1; CDR3aa: ASTSLGQKNTEAF
v_gene: TRBV7-8; j_gene: TRBJ2-7; CDR3aa: ASSFRVAYEQY
v_gene: TRBV2; j_gene: TRBJ1-5; CDR3aa: ASSRGQSNQPQH
v_gene: TRBV2; j_gene: TRBJ2-1; CDR3aa: ASSGETSGRAGEQF
v_gene: TRBV19; j_gene: TRBJ1-1; CDR3aa: ASHLGTGGGTEAF
v_gene: TRBV28; j_gene: TRBJ1-5; CDR3aa: ASSLYDREAQH
v_gene: TRBV6-1; j_gene: TRBJ2-7; CDR3aa: ASSLRGTDDYEQY
v_gene: TRBV2; j_gene: TRBJ2-7; CDR3aa: ASEGVPPTYEQY